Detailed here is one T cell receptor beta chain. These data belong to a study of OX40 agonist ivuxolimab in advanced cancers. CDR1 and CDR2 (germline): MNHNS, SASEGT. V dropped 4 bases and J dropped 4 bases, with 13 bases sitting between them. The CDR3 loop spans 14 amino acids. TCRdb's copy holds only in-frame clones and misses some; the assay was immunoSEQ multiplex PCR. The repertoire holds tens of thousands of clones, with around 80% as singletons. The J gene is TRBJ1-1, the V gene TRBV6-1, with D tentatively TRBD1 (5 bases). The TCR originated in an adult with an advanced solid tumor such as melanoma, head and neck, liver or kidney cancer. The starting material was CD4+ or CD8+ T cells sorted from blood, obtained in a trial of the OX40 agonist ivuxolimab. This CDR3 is CASSGSRAGTEAFF. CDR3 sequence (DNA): TGTGCCAGCAGTGGCAGCAGGGCTGGCACTGAAGCTTTCTTT.